Listed below are T cell receptor beta chains from one sample, sequenced in a study of T cells expressing NK-cell markers. Following a re-call of the 5' RACE reads, TCRdb has one entry per CDR3 protein and lacks DNA. The repertoire table contains 400,000 or so distinct CDR3 sequences. Material for sequencing was blood T cells: a sorted CD56 or NKG2C T cell subset, CD4+ or CD8+ T cells, or bulk PBMC T cells (not recorded which). The receptor source for this set is a woman aged 45-60 years in good health. Each CDR3 is given with its conserved first and last residue. Fields, in order: J gene, V gene, CDR3 protein.

J: TRBJ2-3
V: TRBV20-1
CDR3: CSARDHFTGDTQYF

J: TRBJ2-2
V: TRBV27
CDR3: CASRTSTGELFF

J: TRBJ2-5
V: TRBV9
CDR3: CASSVGGNQETQYF

J: TRBJ1-2
V: TRBV10-3
CDR3: CAISRDRGGSGYTF

J: TRBJ2-1
V: TRBV28
CDR3: CASSADGLLYNEQFF

J: TRBJ2-5
V: TRBV5-6
CDR3: CASSPRTSGREETQYF

J: TRBJ2-5
V: TRBV10-3
CDR3: CAISGLAGSQETQYF

J: TRBJ2-1
V: TRBV5-1
CDR3: CASSLGGSYDEQFF

J: TRBJ2-5
V: TRBV7-3
CDR3: CASSLVSGGTQYF

J: TRBJ2-1
V: TRBV20-1
CDR3: CSARGGGVGRDEQFF

J: TRBJ1-1
V: TRBV6-5
CDR3: CASSYQRSHTEAFF

J: TRBJ2-7
V: TRBV5-6
CDR3: CASSPGDITYEQYF

J: TRBJ2-3
V: TRBV28
CDR3: CASSPPGQYTDTQYF

J: TRBJ2-3
V: TRBV5-1
CDR3: CASSYSGVSTDTQYF

J: TRBJ1-1
V: TRBV29-1
CDR3: CSVRLTGMNTEAFF

J: TRBJ1-5
V: TRBV20-1
CDR3: CSALRTGGATWQPQHF

J: TRBJ2-1
V: TRBV2
CDR3: CASSERGLAGIYNEQFF

J: TRBJ2-4
V: TRBV11-2
CDR3: CASSFISSGLAKNIQYF

J: TRBJ2-5
V: TRBV29-1
CDR3: CSARGAAETQYF

J: TRBJ2-3
V: TRBV7-9
CDR3: CASSLSGGTSGTDTQYF

J: TRBJ2-1
V: TRBV5-1
CDR3: CASSLWSSGSGSGEQFF

J: TRBJ1-1
V: TRBV20-1
CDR3: CSARSRQGMNTEAFF

J: TRBJ2-5
V: TRBV12-3/TRBV12-4
CDR3: CASSPTSGQETQYF

J: TRBJ2-1
V: TRBV6-5
CDR3: CATARLAGGHNEQFF